The clone carrying this T cell receptor (beta chain) was detected only a few times. Its cognate antigen is unknown. The data stem from a study of T-cell reconstitution after alpha-beta-depleted transplantation in children. Study-wide points: T-cell counts and diversity at one year post-transplant came mainly from newly produced T cells. Day-60 TCRbeta diversity that was high in some patients was derived from surviving recipient T cells and thymic progenitors. At around two months after transplant, the alpha-beta T cells were reportedly derived from several hundred expanded clones that came from non-depleted graft cells.

It was with unique molecular identifiers that the TCRbeta library was prepared. From the PCR reads, TCRdb called clonotypes with MiXCR, one entry per CDR3 protein. The repertoire holds 55,000 to 65,000 distinct CDR3 sequences, with 44% as singletons. The receptor comes from a male patient younger than 18 who had a stem cell transplant for acute lymphoblastic leukemia, so the T cells may come from the graft donor. Material: PBMCs, mostly from graft donor cells, obtained 360 days after TCRalphabeta/CD19-depleted stem cell transplant.

The CDR3 region is CASSFFLLGGSSYNEQFF. In DNA form, the CDR3 reads TGCGCCAGCAGCTTCTTCCTTTTGGGTGGTAGCTCCTACAATGAGCAGTTCTTC. The chain employs TRBV5-1 and TRBJ2-1; D gene ambiguous. CDR1 is SGHRS and CDR2 is YFSETQ in the germline V gene. The CDR3 loop spans 18 amino acids. V lost 2 bases, J lost 0 bases, and 18 bases lay in between.